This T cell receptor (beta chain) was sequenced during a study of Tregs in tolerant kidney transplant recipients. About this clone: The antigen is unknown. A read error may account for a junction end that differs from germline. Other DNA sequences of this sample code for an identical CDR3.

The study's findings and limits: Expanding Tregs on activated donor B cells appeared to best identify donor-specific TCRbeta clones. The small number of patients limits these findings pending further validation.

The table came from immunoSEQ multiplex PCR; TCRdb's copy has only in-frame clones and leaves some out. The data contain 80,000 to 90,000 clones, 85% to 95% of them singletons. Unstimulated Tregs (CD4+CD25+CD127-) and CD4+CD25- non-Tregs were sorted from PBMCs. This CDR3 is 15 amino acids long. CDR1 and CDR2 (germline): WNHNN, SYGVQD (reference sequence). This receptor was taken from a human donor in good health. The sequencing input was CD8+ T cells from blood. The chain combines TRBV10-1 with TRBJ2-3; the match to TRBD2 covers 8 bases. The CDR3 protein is CASSDGAGATDTQYF. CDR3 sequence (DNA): TGCGCCAGCAGTGACGGAGCGGGGGCCACAGATACGCAATATTTT.